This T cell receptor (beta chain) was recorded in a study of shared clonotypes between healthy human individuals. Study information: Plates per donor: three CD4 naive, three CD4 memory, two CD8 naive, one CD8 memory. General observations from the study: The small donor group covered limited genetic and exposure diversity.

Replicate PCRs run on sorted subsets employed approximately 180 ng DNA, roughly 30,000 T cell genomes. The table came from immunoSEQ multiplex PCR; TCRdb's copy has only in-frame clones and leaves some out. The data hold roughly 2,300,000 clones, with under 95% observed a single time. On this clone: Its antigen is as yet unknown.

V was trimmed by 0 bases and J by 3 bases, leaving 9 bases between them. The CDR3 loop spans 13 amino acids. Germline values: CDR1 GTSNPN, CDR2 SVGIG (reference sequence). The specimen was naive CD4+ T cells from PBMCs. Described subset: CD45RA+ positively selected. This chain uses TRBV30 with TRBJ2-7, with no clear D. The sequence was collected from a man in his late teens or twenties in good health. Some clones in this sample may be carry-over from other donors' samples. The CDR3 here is CAWSVKPFYEQYF. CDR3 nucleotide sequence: TGTGCCTGGAGTGTTAAGCCCTTCTACGAGCAGTACTTC. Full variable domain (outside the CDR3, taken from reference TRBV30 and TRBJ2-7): SQTIHQWPATLVQPVGSPLSLECTVEGTSNPNLYWYRQAAGRGLQLLFYSVGIGQISSEVPQNLSASRPQDRQFILSSKKLLLSDSGFYLCAWSVKPFYEQYFGPGTRLTVT.